Below, one T cell receptor (beta chain) is given with its context. V was pared by 5 bases and J by 0 bases, with 8 bases between. Germline CDR1 reads SGHTA; CDR2 reads FQGNSA. The CDR3 totals 14 residues. This specimen belongs to a study of blood T cell repertoires in COVID-19. Produced via immunoSEQ multiplex PCR; TCRdb's table is partial and in-frame only. The sample includes 200,000 to 250,000 clones, under 90% of them seen just once. The rearrangement uses TRBV7-2 and TRBJ2-4, with D unresolved. Material for sequencing was peripheral blood. The receptor was isolated from a man younger than 45 with active or convalescent COVID-19. The CDR3 loop is CASSPPLAKNIQYF. DNA of the CDR3: TGTGCCAGCAGCCCCCCTCTAGCCAAAAACATTCAGTACTTC.